This T cell receptor beta chain derives from a study of cytomegalovirus exposure and HLA in healthy donors. Primers for the PCR totalled 60 Vbeta and 13 Jbeta. TCRdb's table, derived via immunoSEQ multiplex PCR, lists solely in-frame clones and lacks some. Here the sample spans 150,000 to 200,000 clones, more than 75% being singletons. As regards this clone: A read error may produce the germline difference seen at one junction end.

The CDR3 runs 13 residues. Germline V gene sequence: CDR1 SGHNT, CDR2 YENEEA. The sequencing input was PBMCs. The chain joins TRBV11-3 to TRBJ1-1, with D unclear. The sequence derives from a woman between 50 and 59 years old in good health and CMV-seronegative. DNA of the CDR3: TGTGCCAGCAGCGTAGACATTCAGGATGAAGCTTTCTTT. The encoded protein is CASSVDIQDEAFF.